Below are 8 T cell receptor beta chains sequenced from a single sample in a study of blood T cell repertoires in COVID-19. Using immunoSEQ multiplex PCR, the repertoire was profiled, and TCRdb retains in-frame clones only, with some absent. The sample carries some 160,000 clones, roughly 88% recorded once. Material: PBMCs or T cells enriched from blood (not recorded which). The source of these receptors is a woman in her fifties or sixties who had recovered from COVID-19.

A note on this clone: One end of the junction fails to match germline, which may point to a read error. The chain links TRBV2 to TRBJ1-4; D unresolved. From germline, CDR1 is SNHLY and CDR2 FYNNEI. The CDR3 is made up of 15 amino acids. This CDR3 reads CASSEAFGPSEKLFF. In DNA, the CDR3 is TGTGCCAGCAGCGAAGCATTCGGGCCTAGCGAAAAACTGTTTTTT.

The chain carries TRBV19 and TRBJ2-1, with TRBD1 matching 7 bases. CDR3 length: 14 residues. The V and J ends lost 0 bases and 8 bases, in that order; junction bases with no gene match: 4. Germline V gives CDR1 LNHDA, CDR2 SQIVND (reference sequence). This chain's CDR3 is CASSIDRGGDEQFF. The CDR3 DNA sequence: TGTGCCAGTAGTATAGATAGAGGGGGCGATGAGCAGTTCTTC. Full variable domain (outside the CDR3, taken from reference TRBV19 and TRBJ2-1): DGGITQSPKYLFRKEGQNVTLSCEQNLNHDAMYWYRQDPGQGLRLIYYSQIVNDFQKGDIAEGYSVSREKKESFPLTVTSAQKNPTAFYLCASSIDRGGDEQFFGPGTRLTVL.

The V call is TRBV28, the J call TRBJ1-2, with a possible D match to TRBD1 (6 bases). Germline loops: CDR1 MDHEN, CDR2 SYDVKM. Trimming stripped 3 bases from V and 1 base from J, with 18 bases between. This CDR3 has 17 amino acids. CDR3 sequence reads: CASSLMRGADYNYGYTF. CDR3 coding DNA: TGTGCCAGCAGTTTGATGCGGGGGGCGGATTATAACTATGGCTACACCTTC.

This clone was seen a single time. The CDR3 DNA reads TGTGCCAGCAGCTTACCAGGGGGCACTGAAGCTTTCTTT. Encoded protein: CASSLPGGTEAFF. V is TRBV7-9 and J is TRBJ1-1, with 7 bases identical to TRBD1. V lost 2 bases and J lost 4; bases outside the gene matches: 1. The germline CDR1 and CDR2 sequences are SEHNR and FQNEAQ (reference sequence). The CDR3 runs to 13 residues. The full variable domain, rest sourced from reference TRBV7-9 and TRBJ1-1, is DTGVSQNPRHKITKRGQNVTFRCDPISEHNRLYWYRQTLGQGPEFLTYFQNEAQLEKSRLLSDRFSAERPKGSFSTLEIQRTEQGDSAMYLCASSLPGGTEAFFGQGTRLTVV.

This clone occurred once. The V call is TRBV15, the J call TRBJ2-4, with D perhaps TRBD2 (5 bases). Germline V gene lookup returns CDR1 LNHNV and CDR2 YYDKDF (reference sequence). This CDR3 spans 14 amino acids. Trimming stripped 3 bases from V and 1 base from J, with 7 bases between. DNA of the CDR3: TGTGCCACCAGCAGCTGGGAGGCCAAAAACATTCAGTACTTC. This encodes CATSSWEAKNIQYF. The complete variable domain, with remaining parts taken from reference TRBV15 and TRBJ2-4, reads DAMVIQNPRYQVTQFGKPVTLSCSQTLNHNVMYWYQQKSSQAPKLLFHYYDKDFNNEADTPDNFQSRRPNTSFCFLDIRSPGLGDTAMYLCATSSWEAKNIQYFGAGTRLSVL.

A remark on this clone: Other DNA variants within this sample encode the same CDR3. The CDR3 here is CASSRGGYNEQFF. The DNA for the CDR3 is TGTGCCAGCAGCAGGGGGGGCTACAATGAGCAGTTCTTC. The chain links TRBV7-3 to TRBJ2-1, with a possible D match to TRBD2 (7 bases). Trimming cost V 5 bases and J 3 bases, with 8 bases left between them. This CDR3 spans 13 amino acids. Germline lookup yields CDR1 SGHTA and CDR2 FQGTGA.

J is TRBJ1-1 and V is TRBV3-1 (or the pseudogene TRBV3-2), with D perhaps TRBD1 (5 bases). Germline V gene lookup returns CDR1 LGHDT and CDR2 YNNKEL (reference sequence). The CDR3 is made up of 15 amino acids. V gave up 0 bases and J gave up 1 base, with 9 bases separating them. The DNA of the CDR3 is TGTGCCAGCAGCCAAGATCCCAGGGCGAACACTGAAGCTTTCTTT. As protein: CASSQDPRANTEAFF.

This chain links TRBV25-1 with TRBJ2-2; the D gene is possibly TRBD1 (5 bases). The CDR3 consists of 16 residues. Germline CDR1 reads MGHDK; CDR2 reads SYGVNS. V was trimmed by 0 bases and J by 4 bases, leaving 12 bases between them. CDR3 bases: TGTGCCAGCAGTGAATACTGGACATCGGGCACCGGGGAGCTGTTTTTT. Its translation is CASSEYWTSGTGELFF.